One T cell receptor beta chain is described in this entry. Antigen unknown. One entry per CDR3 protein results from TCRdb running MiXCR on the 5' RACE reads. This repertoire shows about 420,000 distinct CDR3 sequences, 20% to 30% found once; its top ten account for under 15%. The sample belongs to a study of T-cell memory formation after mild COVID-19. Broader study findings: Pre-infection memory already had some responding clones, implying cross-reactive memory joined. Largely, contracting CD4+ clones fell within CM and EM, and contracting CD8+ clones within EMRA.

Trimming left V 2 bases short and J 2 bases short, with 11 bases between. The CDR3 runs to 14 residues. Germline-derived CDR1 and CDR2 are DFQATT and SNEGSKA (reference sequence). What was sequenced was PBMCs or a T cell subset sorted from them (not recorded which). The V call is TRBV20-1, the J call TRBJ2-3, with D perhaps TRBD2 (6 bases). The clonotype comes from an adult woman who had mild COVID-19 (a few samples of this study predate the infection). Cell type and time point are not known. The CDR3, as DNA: TGCAGTGCTAGAACTAGCCCCTTCACAGATACGCAGTATTTT. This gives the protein CSARTSPFTDTQYF.